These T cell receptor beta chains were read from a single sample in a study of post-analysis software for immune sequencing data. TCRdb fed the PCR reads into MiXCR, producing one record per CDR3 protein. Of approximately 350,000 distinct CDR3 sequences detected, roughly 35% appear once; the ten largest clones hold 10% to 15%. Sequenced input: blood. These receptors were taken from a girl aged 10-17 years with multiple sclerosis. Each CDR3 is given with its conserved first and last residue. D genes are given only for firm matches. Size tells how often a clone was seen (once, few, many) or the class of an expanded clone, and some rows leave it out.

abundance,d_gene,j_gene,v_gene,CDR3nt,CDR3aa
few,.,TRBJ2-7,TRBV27,TGTGCCAGCAGTTCGGACATCGGCAAGCAGTACTTC,CASSSDIGKQYF
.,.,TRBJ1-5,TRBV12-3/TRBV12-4,TGTGCCAGCAGTTTGCGGGGGACACAAAATCAGCCCCAGCATTTT,CASSLRGTQNQPQHF
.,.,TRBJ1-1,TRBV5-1,TGCGCCAGCAGTAATCGGGGGGCTCATGATGTCACTGAAGCTTTCTTT,CASSNRGAHDVTEAFF
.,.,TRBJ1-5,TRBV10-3,TGTGCCATCAGTGAGTCGGGTGGTACGATGGGTCAGCCCCAGCATTTT,CAISESGGTMGQPQHF
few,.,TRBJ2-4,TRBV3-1,TGTGCCAGCAGCCAGGGACTTCTAGCCAAAAACATTCAGTACTTC,CASSQGLLAKNIQYF
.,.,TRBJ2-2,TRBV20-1,TGCAGTGCTAAACCGGACAGGAACACCGGGGAGCTGTTTTTT,CSAKPDRNTGELFF
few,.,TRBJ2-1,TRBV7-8,TGTGCCAGCAGCTTAGATCTCGGCGATGAGCAGTTCTTC,CASSLDLGDEQFF
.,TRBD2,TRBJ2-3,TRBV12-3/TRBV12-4,TGTGCCAGCAGTTCCAGGGAGGGCACAGATGCGCAGTATTTT,CASSSREGTDAQYF
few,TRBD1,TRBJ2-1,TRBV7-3,TGTGCCAGCAGCCCAGGGGGCGCGTACAATGAGCAGTTCTTC,CASSPGGAYNEQFF
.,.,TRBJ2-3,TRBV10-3,TGTGCCATCAGTGAGTCGGCGGGCCGCAGCACAGATACGCAGTATTTT,CAISESAGRSTDTQYF
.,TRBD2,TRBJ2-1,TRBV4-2,TGTGCCAGCAGCCCCGGGACTAGGAGGTTCTTC,CASSPGTRRFF
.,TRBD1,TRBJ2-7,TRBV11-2,TGTGCCAGCAGCCCCTTGAACAGGGGCTACGAGCAGTACTTC,CASSPLNRGYEQYF
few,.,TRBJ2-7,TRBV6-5,TGTGCCAGCAAATTTGTTTCCGGGTCCTACGAGCAGTACTTC,CASKFVSGSYEQYF
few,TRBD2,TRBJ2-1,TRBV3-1,TGTGCCAGCAGCCCAGGGGAGAGTATAGCGGGGGTTTACAATGAGCAGTTCTTC,CASSPGESIAGVYNEQFF
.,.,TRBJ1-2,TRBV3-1,TGTGCCAGCAGCCAAGATCGCGAGGGGAAGGGGTATGGCTACACCTTC,CASSQDREGKGYGYTF
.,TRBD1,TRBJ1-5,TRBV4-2,TGTGCCAGCAGCCAAGATCAGGGGGAGAATCAGCCCCAGCATTTT,CASSQDQGENQPQHF
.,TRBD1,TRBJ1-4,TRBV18,TGTGCCAGCTCACTGACAGGGGACCGGGATGAAAAACTGTTTTTT,CASSLTGDRDEKLFF
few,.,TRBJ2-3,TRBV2,TGTGCCAGCAGTGAATCGGACAGCAGTTACACAGATACGCAGTATTTT,CASSESDSSYTDTQYF
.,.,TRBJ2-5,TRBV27,TGTGCCAGCAGTTTGGATCTGAGAGGTGGCCGGGAGCAGTACTTC,CASSLDLRGGREQYF
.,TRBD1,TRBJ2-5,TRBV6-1,TGTGCCAGCAGTGACGACAGGGGGGTTGGAGAGACCCAGTACTTC,CASSDDRGVGETQYF
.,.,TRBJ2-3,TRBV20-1,TGCAGTGCTAGACTGGGGGCAGATACGCAGTATTTT,CSARLGADTQYF
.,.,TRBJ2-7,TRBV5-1,TGCGCCAGCAGCCCGGGACTTGGGAGCTCCTACGAGCAGTACTTC,CASSPGLGSSYEQYF
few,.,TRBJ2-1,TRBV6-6,TGTGCCAGCAGTTACTCGACTTCACCTCCGGATAATGAGCAGTTCTTC,CASSYSTSPPDNEQFF
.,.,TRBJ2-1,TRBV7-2,TGTGCCAGCACCCGACGCCCCAGCGGAGGTAATGAGCAGTTCTTC,CASTRRPSGGNEQFF
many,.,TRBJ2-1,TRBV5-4,TGTGCCAGCAGCGGATACAGGGCCTACAATGAGCAGTTCTTC,CASSGYRAYNEQFF
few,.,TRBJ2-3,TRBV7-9,TGTGCCAGCAGCCCCCGACTCACCCGGGACAACCACCGCACAGATACGCAGTATTTT,CASSPRLTRDNHRTDTQYF
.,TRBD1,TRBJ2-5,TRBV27,TGTGCCAGCAGTTTCCGACGACAGGGGCTAGCGGAGACCCAGTACTTC,CASSFRRQGLAETQYF
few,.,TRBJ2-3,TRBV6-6,TGTGCCAGCAGTTACCAAGGACACCTAAACACAGATACGCAGTATTTT,CASSYQGHLNTDTQYF
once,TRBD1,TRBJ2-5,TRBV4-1,TGCGCCAGCAGCCAGGGAGGGGGACAGGGCAAGACCCAGTACTTC,CASSQGGGQGKTQYF
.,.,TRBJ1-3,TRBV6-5,TGTGCCAGCAGTTATGGCCCTATGGGTTTGGTCACTGGAAACACCATATATTTT,CASSYGPMGLVTGNTIYF
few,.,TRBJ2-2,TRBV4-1,TGCGCCAGCAGCCAACAGGGGAACACCGGGGAGCTGTTTTTT,CASSQQGNTGELFF
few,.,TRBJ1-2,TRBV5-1,TGCGCCAGCAGCTTGGACCCCGGGAGTTGGGATGGCTACACCTTC,CASSLDPGSWDGYTF
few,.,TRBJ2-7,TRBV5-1,TGCGCCAGCAGCTTTCTGGGACACCTTTACGAGCAGTACTTC,CASSFLGHLYEQYF
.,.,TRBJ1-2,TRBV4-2,TGTGCCAGCAGCCAAACCCCCCAAGCTTGGGGCTACACCTTC,CASSQTPQAWGYTF
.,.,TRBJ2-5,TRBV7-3,TGTGCCAGCAGCCCAAGGAGGCGGGGTGATAACAATGAGCAGTACTTC,CASSPRRRGDNNEQYF
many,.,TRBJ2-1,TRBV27,TGTGCCAGCAGTTTATGGGGTTCTAACAATGAGCAGTTCTTC,CASSLWGSNNEQFF
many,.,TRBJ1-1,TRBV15,TGTGCCACCAGCAGAGAGATGAACACTGAAGCTTTCTTT,CATSREMNTEAFF
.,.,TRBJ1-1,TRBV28,TGTGCCAGCAGACGCTACACTGAAGCTTTCTTT,CASRRYTEAFF
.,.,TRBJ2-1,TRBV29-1,TGCAGCGTCCTGGACAGGACTACCTACAATGAGCAGTTCTTC,CSVLDRTTYNEQFF
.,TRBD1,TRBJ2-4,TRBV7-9,TGTGCCAGCAGCTCGTCGGACAGGGTTTTGCTGTACTTC,CASSSSDRVLLYF
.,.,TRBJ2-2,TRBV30,TGTGCCTGGAGTATCGGCGCCGGGGAGCTGTTTTTT,CAWSIGAGELFF
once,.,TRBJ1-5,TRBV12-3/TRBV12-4,TGTGCCAGCAGTTCCAATTTTCGCGGGCAGCCCCAGCATTTT,CASSSNFRGQPQHF
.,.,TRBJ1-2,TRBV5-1,TGCGCCAGCAGCTTGTCGAGGGAAACTGGCTACACCTTC,CASSLSRETGYTF
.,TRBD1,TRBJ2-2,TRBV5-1,TGCGCCAGCAGCGCCGGACAGGGCTGGGCCGGGGAGCTGTTTTTT,CASSAGQGWAGELFF
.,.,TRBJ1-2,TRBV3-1,TGTGCCAGCAGCCAAGGAGCAGCGAACTATTGCTACACCTTC,CASSQGAANYCYTF
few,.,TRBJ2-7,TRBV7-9,TGTGCCAGCAGCCCCCCGAGCAGTGCCGAGCAGTACTTC,CASSPPSSAEQYF
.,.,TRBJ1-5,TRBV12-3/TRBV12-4,TGTGCCAGCCGGGGGAACGGCGAGCCCCAGCATTTT,CASRGNGEPQHF
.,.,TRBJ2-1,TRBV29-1,TGCAGCGTTGGAAACCCGACCAGGGTATACAATGAGCAGTTCTTC,CSVGNPTRVYNEQFF
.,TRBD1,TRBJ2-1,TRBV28,TGTGCCAGCACCCAATCAGGGGGATCCTACAATGAGCAGTTCTTC,CASTQSGGSYNEQFF